The T cell receptor beta chain under discussion was sequenced for a study of T cell changes during pregnancy in multiple sclerosis. V lost 7 bases and J 4 bases, leaving 10 bases between the germline ends. CDR1 MNHNS and CDR2 SASEGT come from the germline V gene. This CDR3 spans 12 amino acids. This table comes from immunoSEQ multiplex PCR, and its TCRdb copy is limited to in-frame clones, with some not included. The profile covers approximately 51,000 clones, with about 90% appearing a single time and about 0.6% taken by the ten largest. The receptor was derived from a female donor with multiple sclerosis, enrolled in a pregnancy study. The sample here was CD4+ T cells from peripheral blood mononuclear cells, taken after pregnancy. The chain carries TRBV6-1 and TRBJ1-2; maybe TRBD1 (5 bases). In DNA form, the CDR3 reads TGTGCCAGCAAGGACAATCTCTATGGCTACACCTTC. Residues: CASKDNLYGYTF.